Presented here are 26 T cell receptor beta chains from one specimen sequenced in a study of regulatory T cells in long-lasting Graves disease. Arm-PCR with iRepertoire HTBI primers amplified the CDR3 regions for these TCR beta libraries. Each CDR3 protein gets one entry after TCRdb re-called the multiplex PCR reads with MiXCR. The sample yields a few hundred thousand distinct CDR3 sequences, about 14% seen once. Regarding time point: newly diagnosed GD, antithyroid drugs for less than 3 months. TCR sequences were obtained from RNA taken from PBMCs. The same data also contributed to another study, on T cells in Graves' hyperthyroidism and ophthalmopathy.

Sequencing was performed on peripheral blood mononuclear cells (PBMCs), taken at new diagnosis, from a patient treated with antithyroid drugs. The source is a woman between 45 and 60 years old with Graves disease.

This clonotype was seen more than once but under ten times. V is TRBV3-1 and J is TRBJ1-1; TRBD1 matches at 8 bases. The trim removed 2 bases at V and 2 bases at J, leaving 16 bases unmatched. The CDR3 loop spans 19 amino acids. Looked up from germline, CDR1 is LGHDT and CDR2 is YNNKEL (reference sequence). Here the CDR3 reads CASSQMPGQALGPNTEAFF. CDR3 nucleotides: TGTGCCAGCAGCCAAATGCCGGGACAGGCACTGGGTCCTAACACTGAAGCTTTCTTT. Full variable domain (remainder filled in from reference TRBV3-1 and TRBJ1-1): DTAVSQTPKYLVTQMGNDKSIKCEQNLGHDTMYWYKQDSKKFLKIMFSYNNKELIINETVPNRFSPKSPDKAHLNLHINSLELGDSAVYFCASSQMPGQALGPNTEAFFGQGTRLTVV.

This clonotype was counted at least ten times. CDR3 coding DNA: TGTGCCAGCTCCCCCCCGGGACAGAAGACTTCTGGGGCCAACGTCCTGACTTTC. Its translation is CASSPPGQKTSGANVLTF. This sequence joins TRBV6-1 and TRBJ2-6; 7 bases fit TRBD1. The CDR3 is made up of 18 amino acids. In germline, CDR1 is MNHNS, CDR2 SASEGT. J lost 1 base, V lost 8 bases, and 14 bases had no gene match.

The rearrangement uses TRBV2 and TRBJ2-3, with D possibly matching TRBD1 (6 bases). This CDR3 is built from 15 residues. From germline, CDR1 is SNHLY and CDR2 FYNNEI. With 7 bases removed from V and 0 bases from J, the gap between germline ends came to 14 bases. CDR3 protein: CASKGHGISTDTQYF. The CDR3 DNA reads TGTGCCAGCAAGGGACACGGTATTAGCACAGATACGCAGTATTTT.

The chain uses TRBV12-3 or TRBV12-4 and TRBJ2-7, with D maybe TRBD2 (6 bases). V lost 2 bases, J lost 7 bases, and 18 bases lay in between. The CDR3 has 15 amino acids. CDR3 amino acids: CASSLYAGFSDEQYF. For the CDR3, the DNA is TGTGCCAGCAGTTTATATGCGGGATTCTCGGATGAGCAGTACTTC.

The chain carries TRBV6-6 and TRBJ2-3; D ambiguous. This CDR3 contains 16 residues. With 0 bases removed from V and 6 bases from J, the gap between germline ends came to 16 bases. CDR1 MNHNY and CDR2 SVGAGI come from the germline V gene (reference sequence). In nucleotides, the CDR3 is TGTGCCAGCAGTTACTCGCGGTTACCCTTCGGGGATACGCAGTATTTT. Its protein product is CASSYSRLPFGDTQYF.

Here the CDR3 DNA reads TGTGCCAGCAGCCACTTTGGGGTTTACGAGCAGTACTTC. It is translated as CASSHFGVYEQYF. The chain is built from TRBV5-8 and TRBJ2-7; D remains unclear. CDR3 length: 13 residues. V was trimmed by 4 bases and J by 4 bases, leaving 12 bases between them. CDR1 and CDR2 (germline): SGHTS, YDEGEE.

This clonotype was picked up a small number of times. This chain uses TRBV4-1 with TRBJ2-7; TRBD2 matches 9 bases. This CDR3 region has 18 residues. V lost 0 bases and J lost 3; bases outside the gene matches: 12. The germline CDR1 and CDR2 sequences are MGHRA and YSYEKL. Written as DNA, the CDR3 is TGCGCCAGCAGCCAAGAACCGTGGCTAGCGGGACCCGGCTACGAGCAGTACTTC. As protein: CASSQEPWLAGPGYEQYF.

This clonotype has a count of ten or more. V gene TRBV28 combines with J gene TRBJ2-7; possibly TRBD2 for D (6 bases). CDR3 length: 14 residues. Germline lookup yields CDR1 MDHEN and CDR2 SYDVKM. V shed 8 bases and J shed 6 bases, with 20 bases lying between them. In DNA, the CDR3 is TGTGCCAGCGGAAATGGCCAGGGAGGTCGCGAGCAGTACTTC. Protein sequence: CASGNGQGGREQYF. Supplemented by reference TRBV28 and TRBJ2-7, the full variable domain reads DVKVTQSSRYLVKRTGEKVFLECVQDMDHENMFWYRQDPGLGLRLIYFSYDVKMKEKGDIPEGYSVSREKKERFSLILESASTNQTSMYLCASGNGQGGREQYFGPGTRLTVT.

In its sample, this clonotype was seen a few times. The J gene is TRBJ2-1, the V gene TRBV7-9; the D gene is possibly TRBD2 (6 bases). The CDR3 extends over 15 amino acids. CDR1 and CDR2 (germline): SEHNR, FQNEAQ (reference sequence). Trimming cost V 2 bases and J 5 bases, with 13 bases left between them. CDR3 loop: CASSLMGLMDNEQFF. The CDR3 DNA sequence: TGTGCCAGCAGCTTAATGGGACTCATGGACAATGAGCAGTTCTTC.

In this sample, this clonotype turned up many times. This chain joins TRBV5-1 and TRBJ2-6; perhaps TRBD1 as D (5 bases). The CDR3 covers 16 residues. Deletions cut 0 bases from V and 0 bases from J, with 7 bases between. Germline CDR1 and CDR2: SGHRS and YFSETQ. CDR3 protein: CASSLEGVSGANVLTF. CDR3 DNA: TGCGCCAGCAGCTTGGAAGGGGTCTCTGGGGCCAACGTCCTGACTTTC.

This clonotype came up many times. The chain has TRBV6-2 or TRBV6-3 and TRBJ2-6; 7 nucleotides line up with TRBD1. The germline V gene encodes CDR1 MNHEY and CDR2 SVGEGT. The CDR3 runs to 16 residues. V lost 8 bases, J lost 4 bases, and 11 bases stayed unmatched. Here the CDR3 reads CASGGEGATGANVLTF. The CDR3 DNA is TGTGCCAGCGGGGGTGAGGGGGCTACCGGGGCCAACGTCCTGACTTTC.

This clonotype turned up a few times. The V gene is TRBV2, the J gene TRBJ2-7, with D perhaps TRBD1 (6 bases). The CDR3 spans 12 residues. V lost 7 bases, J lost 2 bases, and 9 bases lay in between. The germline V gene encodes CDR1 SNHLY and CDR2 FYNNEI. This CDR3 reads CASNEGAYEQYF. The CDR3, as DNA: TGTGCCAGCAATGAGGGGGCCTACGAGCAGTACTTC.

This clonotype has just a few counts. V gene TRBV20-1 combines with J gene TRBJ2-1, with D possibly TRBD1 on 5 matching bases. From germline, CDR1 is DFQATT and CDR2 SNEGSKA (reference sequence). The CDR3 sequence is 15 residues long. The V end lost 0 bases, the J end lost 8 bases, and 17 bases lay between the germline ends. For the CDR3, the DNA is TGCAGTGCTAGAGATAACACAGGCCAACCCTATGAGCAGTTCTTC. Protein: CSARDNTGQPYEQFF.

This clonotype was seen repeatedly, ten times or more. This chain uses TRBV12-3 or TRBV12-4 with TRBJ2-7; D uncertain. The CDR3 contains 12 residues. Trimming took 5 bases from V and 6 from J, leaving 11 bases between them. CDR3 sequence reads: CASSPTRSEQYF. In DNA, the CDR3 is TGTGCCAGCAGTCCTACACGGAGCGAGCAGTACTTC.

There are many counts of this clonotype. This sequence joins TRBV18 and TRBJ2-5; D is possibly TRBD2 (6 bases). V lost 0 bases, J lost 4 bases, and 12 bases lay in between. CDR1 and CDR2 (germline): KGHSH, LQKENI. The CDR3 length is 15 residues. The CDR3 protein is CASSPPPGRRETQYF. The CDR3 DNA reads TGTGCCAGCTCACCACCCCCCGGGAGAAGAGAGACCCAGTACTTC.

About this clonotype: Likely a read error: the CDR3 ends without its conserved phenylalanine or tryptophan. The rearrangement joins TRBV12-3 or TRBV12-4 to TRBJ2-1, with TRBD2 matching over 8 bases. Trimming took 5 bases from V and 7 from J; bases not matched to a gene: 10. The CDR3 consists of 15 residues. In DNA, the CDR3 is TGTGCCAGCAGTCCTGGACTAGCTGTGGGGAATGAGCAGTTCTCC. The encoded protein is CASSPGLAVGNEQFS.

The sample holds many counts of this clonotype. This rearrangement joins TRBV5-4 to TRBJ2-5; 10 bases fit TRBD1. This CDR3 comprises 15 residues. CDR1 and CDR2 from the germline V gene are SGHNT and YYREEE (reference sequence). V dropped 5 bases and J dropped 5; count of bases not matched to a gene: 9. Written as DNA, the CDR3 is TGTGCCAGCAGGGGCCGGGACAGGGGCGGGGAGACCCAGTACTTC. Amino acids: CASRGRDRGGETQYF. Looking up the rest from reference TRBV5-4 and TRBJ2-5 gives the full variable domain: ETGVTQSPTHLIKTRGQQVTLRCSSQSGHNTVSWYQQALGQGPQFIFQYYREEENGRGNFPPRFSGLQFPNYSSELNVNALELDDSALYLCASRGRDRGGETQYFGPGTRLLVL.

In regard to this clonotype: One end of the junction fails to match germline, which may point to a read error. The chain carries TRBV30 and TRBJ2-3, with unresolved D. CDR3 size: 11 residues. Germline CDR1 GTSNPN, CDR2 SVGIG (reference sequence). The CDR3 coding sequence is TGTGCCTGGAGTTCCACAGATAGGCAGTATTTT. Translated: CAWSSTDRQYF.

This clonotype has just a few counts. The chain uses TRBV19 and TRBJ1-1, with D possibly matching TRBD1 (6 bases). Germline loops: CDR1 LNHDA, CDR2 SQIVND (reference sequence). The CDR3 is made up of 14 amino acids. The V and J ends lost 9 bases and 6 bases respectively, with 20 bases between them. The DNA for the CDR3 is TGTGCCAGCCTGGGACGGGGGGCAAGGGCTGAAGCTTTCTTT. Protein product: CASLGRGARAEAFF.

This clonotype appeared many times. This sequence joins TRBV7-9 and TRBJ2-1, with 9 bases aligning to TRBD2. J lost 6 bases, V lost 4 bases, and 16 bases had no gene match. Germline V gives CDR1 SEHNR, CDR2 FQNEAQ (reference sequence). CDR3 length: 18 residues. The CDR3, as DNA: TGTGCCAGCAGCTCAAGATGGGCGGCGGGAGGGCCGGGCAATGAGCAGTTCTTC. Protein: CASSSRWAAGGPGNEQFF. Complete variable domain (other parts from reference TRBV7-9 and TRBJ2-1): DTGVSQNPRHKITKRGQNVTFRCDPISEHNRLYWYRQTLGQGPEFLTYFQNEAQLEKSRLLSDRFSAERPKGSFSTLEIQRTEQGDSAMYLCASSSRWAAGGPGNEQFFGPGTRLTVL.

In its sample, this clonotype was seen many times. The CDR3 here is CASSTGTGYGYTF. The CDR3 coding sequence is TGTGCCAGCTCTACCGGGACCGGGTATGGCTACACCTTC. The chain couples TRBV18 to TRBJ1-2, with a possible D match to TRBD1 (5 bases). Between the trimmed V and J ends, which lost 6 bases and 5 bases, there was a span of 13 bases. Per germline, CDR1 KGHSH and CDR2 LQKENI. The CDR3 loop spans 13 amino acids.

The rearrangement joins TRBV20-1 to TRBJ2-3; TRBD2 is a possible D gene (5 bases). Germline V lookup: CDR1 DFQATT, CDR2 SNEGSKA (reference sequence). CDR3 length: 13 amino acids. V gave up 5 bases and J gave up 3 bases, with 12 bases separating them. CDR3 sequence reads: CSAGEGTTDTQYF. The CDR3 nucleotides read TGCAGTGCTGGCGAGGGAACGACAGATACGCAGTATTTT.

This clonotype was seen at least ten times. This chain uses TRBV13 with TRBJ2-1; 8 positions agree with TRBD2. This CDR3 has 16 residues. In germline, CDR1 is PRHDT, CDR2 FYEKMQ (reference sequence). The J segment lost 5 bases and the V segment lost 4 bases, leaving 10 bases of the junction unmatched. The CDR3 here is CASSSISGDRDNEQFF. The DNA for the CDR3 is TGTGCCAGCAGCTCTATTAGCGGGGATCGCGACAATGAGCAGTTCTTC.

This clonotype was seen more than once but under ten times. The chain couples TRBV20-1 to TRBJ1-5, with a tentative D call TRBD1 (6 bases). Germline V CDR1 and CDR2: DFQATT, SNEGSKA (reference sequence). Trimming took 5 bases from V and 0 from J, leaving 11 bases between them. CDR3 length: 14 amino acids. CDR3 sequence: CSARRGASNQPQHF. Here the CDR3 DNA reads TGCAGTGCTCGGCGGGGGGCTAGCAATCAGCCCCAGCATTTT.

Remarks on this clonotype: This CDR3 is missing its conserved last phenylalanine or tryptophan, likely due to a read error. The chain uses TRBV7-3 and TRBJ1-1; TRBD1 is a possible D gene (6 bases). The V gene's germline CDR1 is SGHTA and CDR2 FQGTGA. The CDR3 covers 14 residues. The V end lost 2 bases, the J end lost 0 bases, and 7 bases lay between the germline ends. The CDR3 DNA follows: TGTGCCAGCAGCTTAGGGGGCGTGAACACTGAAGCTTTCCTT. Its translation is CASSLGGVNTEAFL.

This clonotype was detected only a few times. This may be a read error: a much more frequent sequence differs by one nucleotide. The chain combines TRBV28 with TRBJ2-3; the D call may be TRBD1 or TRBD2 (5 bases each). Germline lookup yields CDR1 MDHEN and CDR2 SYDVKM. This CDR3 has 17 residues. The CDR3 DNA follows: TGTGCCGGCAGTTTATGGGACCTCTCGTCGGGCCCAGATACGCAGTATTTT. This encodes CAGSLWDLSSGPDTQYF.